The clone carrying this TCR beta chain came up a few times. The antigen remains undetermined. This specimen belongs to a study of response to subunit inactivated influenza vaccine. TCRdb independently ran MiXCR on the RT-PCR reads; one entry per CDR3 protein. The sample lists around 790,000 distinct CDR3 sequences, 20% to 25% occurring once. The CDR3 extends over 14 amino acids. The germline gives CDR1 SGHRS, CDR2 YFSETQ. V dropped 1 base and J dropped 2 bases, with 9 bases sitting between them. The study's findings and limits: Authors suggested seasonal influenza vaccinations each recruit few new T cells.

The chain links TRBV5-1 to TRBJ2-5, with D perhaps TRBD2 (6 bases). Source: PBMCs from blood, taken about 5 days after vaccination. The receptor was isolated from a man aged 50-59 years who received an inactivated influenza vaccine. CDR3 nucleotide sequence: TGCGCCAGCAGCTTGTCGGCGGGGCAAGAGACCCAGTACTTC. Encoded protein: CASSLSAGQETQYF.